The clone carrying this TCR beta chain was picked up one time. As yet, its antigen is unknown. Germline CDR1 and CDR2: ENHRY and SYGVKD. This CDR3 is 15 amino acids long. After removal of 6 bases from V and 3 bases from J, the junction contained 6 bases not matched to a gene. The data stem from a study of T cell responses to AZD1222 COVID-19 vaccine. General study results and limits: Spike-specific TCR breadth and depth went up after people got two AZD1222 doses.

Only in-frame clones appear in the TCRdb table, and some are missing; sequencing was by immunoSEQ multiplex PCR. In the table there are roughly 200,000 clones, 94% of which are singletons. This rearrangement joins TRBV10-3 to TRBJ2-7; 12 bases fit TRBD2. The specimen was peripheral blood, collected 28 days after the second dose of the MenACWY control vaccine. This receptor was identified in an adult who received the MenACWY meningococcal vaccine as a control. The CDR3 loop is CAIRETSGGFYEQYF. In nucleotides, the CDR3 is TGTGCCATCAGGGAAACTAGCGGGGGGTTCTACGAGCAGTACTTC.